Following are 20 T cell receptor beta chains from one sample sequenced in a study of T cell responses to AZD1222 COVID-19 vaccine. TCRdb's copy holds only in-frame clones and misses some; the assay was immunoSEQ multiplex PCR. Of roughly 81,000 clones in the sample, around 86% were seen once. The sample here was peripheral blood, taken on day 0 of AZD1222 vaccination. The receptors derive from an adult in good health.

The chain uses TRBV6-5 and TRBJ1-4; weak D call: TRBD1 (6 bases). CDR3 length equals 15 residues. V was trimmed by 3 bases and J by 4 bases, leaving 12 bases between them. Germline V CDR1 and CDR2: MNHEY, SVGAGI. CDR3 sequence (DNA): TGTGCCAGCAGTTATTCAGGGACACTTAATGAAAAACTGTTTTTT. Its protein product is CASSYSGTLNEKLFF.

This clone was seen a few times. The chain recombines TRBV7-2 with TRBJ1-2; the D gene is possibly TRBD1 (6 bases). Germline CDR1 reads SGHTA; CDR2 reads FQGNSA. The CDR3 is 16 amino acids. V gave up 2 bases and J gave up 3 bases, with 16 bases separating them. The CDR3 reads CASSLTVGRTDYGYTF. In DNA form, the CDR3 reads TGTGCCAGCAGCTTAACTGTGGGGCGGACAGACTATGGCTACACCTTC.

This clone occurred once. The rearrangement joins TRBV6-2 or TRBV6-3 to TRBJ1-5, with 10 bases matching TRBD1. CDR3 length equals 15 residues. V lost 5 bases and J lost 5; bases outside the gene matches: 6. The germline gives CDR1 MNHEY, CDR2 SVGEGT. CDR3 in amino acids: CASSRTGGAYQPQHF. CDR3 bases: TGTGCCAGCAGTAGGACAGGGGGGGCATATCAGCCCCAGCATTTT.

Written as DNA, the CDR3 is TGTGCCAGCAGCTCAGAACGACGGGGACTGTTTTTT. It specifies CASSSERRGLFF. This chain links TRBV7-2 with TRBJ1-4; D remains unclear. Trimming stripped 4 bases from V and 13 bases from J, with 13 bases between. The germline V gene has CDR1 SGHTA and CDR2 FQGNSA. This CDR3 is 12 amino acids long. The full variable domain, in which reference TRBV7-2 and TRBJ1-4 provide the parts outside the CDR3, is GAGVSQSPSNKVTEKGKDVELRCDPISGHTALYWYRQSLGQGLEFLIYFQGNSAPDKSGLPSDRFSAERTGGSVSTLTIQRTQQEDSAVYLCASSSERRGLFFGSGTQLSVL.

The J gene is TRBJ2-7, the V gene TRBV2; 7 positions agree with TRBD1. Trimming took 7 bases from V and 4 from J; bases not matched to a gene: 7. The CDR3 is made up of 13 amino acids. The V gene's germline CDR1 is SNHLY and CDR2 FYNNEI. The CDR3 here is CASKRDSQYEQYF. Here the CDR3 DNA reads TGTGCCAGCAAACGGGACAGCCAATACGAGCAGTACTTC. The whole variable domain, remainder taken from reference TRBV2 and TRBJ2-7, is EPEVTQTPSHQVTQMGQEVILRCVPISNHLYFYWYRQILGQKVEFLVSFYNNEISEKSEIFDDQFSVERPDGSNFTLKIRSTKLEDSAMYFCASKRDSQYEQYFGPGTRLTVT.

The V call is TRBV10-1, the J call TRBJ1-5, with D hard to call. Looked up from germline, CDR1 is WNHNN and CDR2 is SYGVQD (reference sequence). Trimming stripped 0 bases from V and 8 bases from J, with 8 bases between. The CDR3 is made up of 13 amino acids. CDR3 DNA: TGCGCCAGCAGTGAGTCGTTGTGGGAGCCCCAGCATTTT. Its protein is CASSESLWEPQHF.

The chain has TRBV7-9 and TRBJ1-4; 12 nucleotides match TRBD1. CDR1 is SEHNR and CDR2 is FQNEAQ in the germline V gene (reference sequence). V was pared by 5 bases and J by 6 bases, with 4 bases of the junction left unmatched. This CDR3 has 15 residues. CDR3 nucleotide sequence: TGTGCCAGCAGCCGGGACAGGGGGCACGATGAAAAACTGTTTTTT. Translating it yields CASSRDRGHDEKLFF.

This clone has only one observation. The chain combines TRBV7-8 with TRBJ2-1; D is unclear. Trimming removed 0 bases at V and 9 bases at J, with 6 bases between. The CDR3 is 12 amino acids. The germline V gene encodes CDR1 SGHVS and CDR2 FQNEAQ. The CDR3 sequence: CASSLAVGEQFF. In nucleotides, the CDR3 is TGTGCCAGCAGCTTAGCCGTCGGTGAGCAGTTCTTC.

The sample holds one count of this clone. This chain links TRBV7-9 with TRBJ2-3; D possibly corresponds to TRBD1 (6 bases). The CDR3 sequence is 15 residues long. Trimming took 5 bases from V and 3 from J, leaving 15 bases between them. Germline V gene lookup returns CDR1 SEHNR and CDR2 FQNEAQ (reference sequence). In DNA, the CDR3 is TGTGCCAGCAGCCTCCGGGACATCAAGACAGATACGCAGTATTTT. Translation gives CASSLRDIKTDTQYF.

The rearrangement joins TRBV24-1 to TRBJ2-5; D might be TRBD1 (6 bases). V was cut by 4 bases and J by 0 bases, with 11 bases left in between. CDR3 size: 15 residues. Germline lookup yields CDR1 KGHDR and CDR2 SFDVKD. This chain's CDR3 is CATSDATGYQETQYF. CDR3 sequence (DNA): TGTGCCACCAGTGACGCCACAGGGTACCAAGAGACCCAGTACTTC.

The rearrangement links TRBV28 to TRBJ1-1; a weak D match, TRBD1 (5 bases). V dropped 3 bases and J dropped 0 bases, with 8 bases sitting between them. The CDR3 is made up of 14 amino acids. CDR1 MDHEN and CDR2 SYDVKM come from the germline V gene. The DNA for the CDR3 is TGTGCCAGCAGTTTCGGGGGAGTGAACACTGAAGCTTTCTTT. Its translation: CASSFGGVNTEAFF.

This clone turned up a few times. The V gene is TRBV5-6, the J gene TRBJ2-5; D is uncertain. Looked up from germline, CDR1 is SGHDT and CDR2 is YYEEEE. CDR3 length: 14 amino acids. Trimming pared 3 bases from V and 4 bases from J, leaving 13 bases between. The CDR3 protein is CASSSITWGETQYF. In DNA, the CDR3 is TGTGCCAGCAGCTCCATCACTTGGGGAGAGACCCAGTACTTC.

The genes are TRBV2 and TRBJ1-5, with D perhaps matching TRBD1 (5 bases). Germline CDR1 reads SNHLY; CDR2 reads FYNNEI. The CDR3 runs to 13 residues. The V end lost 6 bases, the J end lost 4 bases, and 10 bases lay between the germline ends. CDR3 loop: CASSRGDNQPQHF. The CDR3 nucleotides are TGTGCCAGCAGCCGGGGGGATAATCAGCCCCAGCATTTT. Based on the CDR3 plus reference TRBV2 and TRBJ1-5, the full variable domain is EPEVTQTPSHQVTQMGQEVILRCVPISNHLYFYWYRQILGQKVEFLVSFYNNEISEKSEIFDDQFSVERPDGSNFTLKIRSTKLEDSAMYFCASSRGDNQPQHFGDGTRLSIL.

The V and J genes are TRBV9 and TRBJ1-1, with 8 bases aligning to TRBD1. The CDR3 runs 16 residues. J was trimmed by 0 bases and V by 3 bases; bases with no gene match: 7. CDR1 is SGDLS, CDR2 YYNGEE, per germline. The CDR3 nucleotides are TGTGCCAGCAGCGCCAGCCGGGACAGGATGAACACTGAAGCTTTCTTT. Encoded protein: CASSASRDRMNTEAFF.

As concerns this clone: One end of the junction varies from germline; a read error may be responsible. The V and J genes are TRBV11-2 and TRBJ1-5; 11 bases align to TRBD1. CDR1 and CDR2 (germline): SGHAT, FQNNGV. CDR3 size: 15 residues. The CDR3 DNA reads TGTGCTAGCAGCTCGGGACAGGGGGTCTGGCAGCCCCAGCATTTT. This encodes CASSSGQGVWQPQHF.

The chain joins TRBV6-4 to TRBJ1-1; 7 bases are a match to TRBD1. The CDR3 sequence is 15 residues long. Germline CDR1 MRHNA, CDR2 SNTAGT. V shed 6 bases and J 1 base; nucleotides not matched to a gene: 8. The CDR3 sequence: CASRPDRAQNTEAFF. For the CDR3, the DNA is TGTGCCAGCAGACCCGACAGGGCTCAGAACACTGAAGCTTTCTTT.

The rearrangement uses TRBV7-3 and TRBJ2-6; 7 bases are shared with TRBD1. Per germline, CDR1 SGHTA and CDR2 FQGTGA. Trimming at V came to 2 bases and at J to 2 bases, leaving 12 bases not matched to a gene. The CDR3 is made up of 19 amino acids. This chain's CDR3 is CASSLAAGGFLAGANVLTF. The CDR3, as DNA: TGTGCCAGCAGCTTAGCGGCAGGGGGATTCTTAGCTGGGGCCAACGTCCTGACTTTC.

As DNA, the CDR3 is TGTGCCAGTAGTAGTGGGGATCTAGGAAACACCATATATTTT. Amino acid sequence: CASSSGDLGNTIYF. The chain has TRBV19 and TRBJ1-3; D is unresolved. Germline V CDR1 and CDR2: LNHDA, SQIVND (reference sequence). There are 14 residues in the CDR3. Trimming shortened V by 4 bases and J by 4 bases, and 11 bases separated the two germline ends. The full variable domain, rest sourced from reference TRBV19 and TRBJ1-3, is DGGITQSPKYLFRKEGQNVTLSCEQNLNHDAMYWYRQDPGQGLRLIYYSQIVNDFQKGDIAEGYSVSREKKESFPLTVTSAQKNPTAFYLCASSSGDLGNTIYFGEGSWLTVV.

This clone was seen ten or more times. The chain couples TRBV7-9 to TRBJ2-7; D remains unclear. V dropped 5 bases and J dropped 6 bases, with 14 bases sitting between them. This CDR3 region has 13 residues. Germline-derived CDR1 and CDR2 are SEHNR and FQNEAQ (reference sequence). The CDR3 sequence is CASSQEASREQYF. CDR3 coding DNA: TGTGCCAGCAGCCAAGAGGCTAGTCGCGAGCAGTACTTC. The whole variable domain, filled in from reference TRBV7-9 and TRBJ2-7, reads DTGVSQNPRHKITKRGQNVTFRCDPISEHNRLYWYRQTLGQGPEFLTYFQNEAQLEKSRLLSDRFSAERPKGSFSTLEIQRTEQGDSAMYLCASSQEASREQYFGPGTRLTVT.

The chain has TRBV4-3 and TRBJ2-7; 7 bases align to TRBD2. The junction had 3 bases not matched to a gene; V was cut back by 0 bases and J by 4 bases. Germline lookup yields CDR1 LGHNA and CDR2 YSLEER. The CDR3 sequence is 14 residues long. The DNA of the CDR3 is TGCGCCAGCAGCCAAGATAGCGGGTCTTACGAGCAGTACTTC. Its translation is CASSQDSGSYEQYF.